The 10 T cell receptor beta chains below all came from one sample that was sequenced in a study of OX40 agonist ivuxolimab in advanced cancers. This table comes from immunoSEQ multiplex PCR, and its TCRdb copy is limited to in-frame clones, with some not included. The sample yields over 25,000 clones, about 76% seen once. The sample here was CD4+ or CD8+ T cells sorted from blood, taken in a trial of the OX40 agonist ivuxolimab. The receptors stem from an adult with an advanced solid tumor such as melanoma, head and neck, liver or kidney cancer.

CDR3 DNA: TGCGCCAGCAGCTGGGGCTCGGGGTTTAGCGCCTACGAGCAGTACTTC. Amino acid sequence: CASSWGSGFSAYEQYF. The rearrangement joins TRBV5-1 to TRBJ2-7, with D perhaps matching TRBD1 or TRBD2 (5 bases each). The CDR3 has 16 residues. V lost 3 bases and J lost 2, with 18 bases in between. CDR1 SGHRS and CDR2 YFSETQ come from the germline V gene.

The chain has TRBV11-2 and TRBJ2-5; D possibly matches TRBD1 or TRBD2 (5 bases each). The V gene's germline CDR1 is SGHAT and CDR2 FQNNGV. This CDR3 is built from 15 residues. The V end was cut by 3 bases, the J end by 3 bases, with 14 bases between. Written as DNA, the CDR3 is TGTGCCAGCAGCTTCTCCCCCGGGGCTGAAGAGACCCAGTACTTC. It is translated as CASSFSPGAEETQYF.

The table lists this clone with a few counts. The CDR3 loop is CASSLGGPGEQYF. The CDR3 coding sequence is TGTGCCAGCTCCCTGGGGGGGCCGGGCGAGCAGTACTTC. The V call is TRBV27, the J call TRBJ2-7; a possible D gene is TRBD2 (7 bases). Deletions cut 8 bases from V and 6 bases from J, with 17 bases between. CDR1 is MNHEY and CDR2 is SMNVEV in the germline V gene (reference sequence). This CDR3 spans 13 amino acids.

The rearrangement joins TRBV28 to TRBJ2-7; D gene ambiguous. The germline V and J ends were trimmed by 6 bases and 0 bases, with 6 bases remaining between them. Germline V CDR1 and CDR2: MDHEN, SYDVKM. The CDR3 sequence is 12 residues long. CDR3 amino acids: CASSPVSYEQYF. The CDR3 DNA sequence: TGTGCCAGCAGCCCTGTCTCCTACGAGCAGTACTTC.

V usage is TRBV28 and J usage is TRBJ2-5; 7 bases line up with TRBD1. The length of the CDR3 is 17 residues. Germline V gives CDR1 MDHEN, CDR2 SYDVKM. The ends lost 5 bases at V and 5 bases at J; junction bases unmatched: 17. The CDR3 DNA sequence: TGTGCCAGCAGTAACCACCACGCGACAGGGCCTGAGGAGACCCAGTACTTC. Translating it yields CASSNHHATGPEETQYF.

This sequence joins TRBV2 and TRBJ2-7; no clear D gene. This CDR3 has 11 residues. Trimming stripped 10 bases from V and 2 bases from J, with 9 bases between. Germline V CDR1 and CDR2: SNHLY, FYNNEI. This CDR3 is CAIRPTYEQYF. The CDR3 coding sequence is TGTGCCATCCGTCCGACCTACGAGCAGTACTTC.

V gene TRBV2 combines with J gene TRBJ1-2; no reliable D call. CDR3 length: 13 residues. CDR1 and CDR2 (germline): SNHLY, FYNNEI. With 10 bases removed from V and 7 bases from J, the gap between germline ends came to 19 bases. This CDR3 is CANKFRGIRGYTF. The CDR3 DNA follows: TGTGCCAATAAATTCCGGGGAATCCGTGGCTACACCTTC.

The chain links TRBV5-1 to TRBJ1-4, with D maybe TRBD1 (5 bases). The V gene lost 1 base and the J gene lost 5 bases, with 15 bases spanning the gap. Germline CDR1 SGHRS, CDR2 YFSETQ. CDR3 length equals 16 residues. In DNA, the CDR3 is TGCGCCAGCAGCTTGTTCCGCTTTGGGGGGAATGAAAAACTGTTTTTT. Its protein product is CASSLFRFGGNEKLFF.

The V gene is TRBV5-1, the J gene TRBJ2-1; TRBD2 matches 8 bases. V dropped 4 bases and J dropped 2; count of bases not matched to a gene: 5. The CDR3 extends over 15 amino acids. Germline V lookup: CDR1 SGHRS, CDR2 YFSETQ. Here the CDR3 reads CASSPRGAPYNEQFF. The CDR3 DNA sequence: TGCGCCAGCAGCCCGCGGGGGGCCCCCTACAATGAGCAGTTCTTC.

This CDR3 reads CASSLWGGEQYF. The CDR3 DNA reads TGTGCCAGCAGTTTATGGGGGGGCGAGCAGTACTTC. The rearrangement links TRBV28 to TRBJ2-7; D might be TRBD2 (6 bases). V lost 0 bases and J lost 6, with 6 bases in between. Looked up from germline, CDR1 is MDHEN and CDR2 is SYDVKM. This CDR3 spans 12 amino acids.